These 27 T cell receptor beta chains share one sample of origin, sequenced in a study of T cell repertoires in cytomegalovirus infection. TCRdb recomputed calls from the reads with MiXCR, one row per CDR3 protein. The sample lists 310,000 or so distinct CDR3 sequences, around 25% occurring once. These receptors are not linked to any known antigen. Here the sequenced sample was cultured PBMCs, taken from culture after CMV antigen stimulation. The origin of the receptors is a human donor in good health (CMV status not recorded). Some clones in this sample may be carry-over from other donors' samples.

This clonotype is classed as medium-sized. The gene calls are TRBV6-2 or TRBV6-3 and TRBJ1-2; 10 bases are a match to TRBD1. Germline V gene sequence: CDR1 MNHEY, CDR2 SVGEGT. With 0 bases clipped from V and 9 bases from J, the junction kept 4 bases outside the gene matches. The CDR3 has 14 residues. The CDR3 nucleotides read TGTGCCAGCAGTTACTCGGGACAGGGGCCGAGCTACACCTTC. Amino acids: CASSYSGQGPSYTF.

This clonotype has a handful of counts. The gene calls are TRBV19 and TRBJ2-1; D possibly corresponds to TRBD2 (6 bases). Per germline, CDR1 LNHDA and CDR2 SQIVND (reference sequence). This CDR3 has 10 residues. Between the trimmed V and J ends, which lost 6 bases and 12 bases, there was a span of 9 bases. CDR3 loop: CASSGGMQFF. In DNA, the CDR3 is TGTGCCAGTAGCGGGGGAATGCAGTTCTTC.

This clonotype was detected ten times or more. The CDR3 DNA reads TGTGCCAGCAGCCCGGGACCAATATCCTACGAGCAGTACTTC. This translates into CASSPGPISYEQYF. The chain is built from TRBV7-2 and TRBJ2-7, with D perhaps being TRBD1 or TRBD2 (5 bases each). The V end lost 5 bases, the J end lost 1 base, and 12 bases lay between the germline ends. There are 14 residues in the CDR3. Germline V CDR1 and CDR2: SGHTA, FQGNSA.

This clonotype was recorded a few times. The rearrangement joins TRBV12-3 or TRBV12-4 to TRBJ2-1; 8 positions agree with TRBD2. Losses at the gene ends were 1 base for V and 5 bases for J; bases not matched to a gene: 7. The length of the CDR3 is 16 residues. The CDR3 nucleotides are TGTGCCAGCAGTTTAGTCCGGGGGGGCGCGGACAATGAGCAGTTCTTC. Amino acids: CASSLVRGGADNEQFF.

The chain uses TRBV15 and TRBJ2-4; D is ambiguous. From germline, CDR1 is LNHNV and CDR2 YYDKDF (reference sequence). This CDR3 is 13 amino acids long. The V gene lost 2 bases and the J gene lost 13 bases, with 15 bases spanning the gap. CDR3 in DNA: TGTGCCACCAGCAGACCAGCCTCGTGGATCCAGTACTTC. Translation: CATSRPASWIQYF.

The chain employs TRBV5-5 and TRBJ1-1; D uncertain. V lost 2 bases and J 3 bases, leaving 17 bases between the germline ends. This CDR3 comprises 16 residues. Germline loops: CDR1 SGHKS, CDR2 YYEKEE (reference sequence). The CDR3 region has the DNA TGTGCCAGCAGCTTACACCTTACTGACCACTACACTGAAGCTTTCTTT. Translation: CASSLHLTDHYTEAFF. Supplemented by reference TRBV5-5 and TRBJ1-1, the full variable domain reads DAGVTQSPTHLIKTRGQQVTLRCSPISGHKSVSWYQQVLGQGPQFIFQYYEKEERGRGNFPDRFSARQFPNYSSELNVNALLLGDSALYLCASSLHLTDHYTEAFFGQGTRLTVV.

This clonotype came up many times. The chain is built from TRBV11-2 and TRBJ1-2; no definite D call. The length of the CDR3 is 16 residues. Germline CDR1 reads SGHAT; CDR2 reads FQNNGV. V was cut by 0 bases and J by 2 bases, with 13 bases left in between. CDR3 protein: CASSLDSLGRNYGYTF. In DNA form, the CDR3 reads TGTGCCAGCAGCTTAGACTCCCTTGGCAGGAACTATGGCTACACCTTC.

This clonotype has more than one count but fewer than ten. V usage is TRBV7-4 and J usage is TRBJ1-2; maybe TRBD1 (5 bases). Deletions cut 5 bases from V and 6 bases from J, with 16 bases between. This CDR3 spans 14 amino acids. Looked up from germline, CDR1 is SGHVT and CDR2 is SQSDAQ. The CDR3, as DNA: TGTGCCAGCAGCCGAGGGGAAGGGGTCAATGGCTACACCTTC. Amino acids: CASSRGEGVNGYTF.

This clonotype appeared a few times. The rearrangement uses TRBV7-2 and TRBJ2-1, with TRBD1 as a possible D gene (5 bases). This CDR3 contains 15 residues. V dropped 5 bases and J dropped 5 bases, with 16 bases sitting between them. Germline V gene sequence: CDR1 SGHTA, CDR2 FQGNSA. CDR3 sequence: CASSLTVGANNEQFF. Written as DNA, the CDR3 is TGTGCCAGCAGCCTCACGGTTGGGGCAAACAATGAGCAGTTCTTC.

The genes are TRBV10-3 and TRBJ2-1; tentatively, D is TRBD1 (5 bases). The ends were cut back, 0 bases at V and 6 bases at J, with 9 bases in the middle. The germline V gene encodes CDR1 ENHRY and CDR2 SYGVKD. CDR3 length: 14 amino acids. This CDR3 is CAISESGRANEQFF. Written as DNA, the CDR3 is TGTGCCATCAGTGAGTCTGGCAGGGCCAATGAGCAGTTCTTC.

The V gene is TRBV6-6, the J gene TRBJ1-5; D unclear. This CDR3 has 15 residues. Germline V gene sequence: CDR1 MNHNY, CDR2 SVGAGI (reference sequence). V lost 1 base and J 3 bases, leaving 10 bases between the germline ends. The CDR3 DNA is TGTGCCAGCAGTTACTTTTCGTCGGTCAATCAGCCCCAGCATTTT. Translation gives CASSYFSSVNQPQHF.

This clonotype was counted only a few times. The CDR3: CASSKDRVSTEAFF. In DNA form, the CDR3 reads TGTGCCAGCAGCAAGGACAGGGTCTCCACTGAAGCTTTCTTT. The chain links TRBV5-6 to TRBJ1-1; 8 bases are shared with TRBD1. This CDR3 comprises 14 residues. Germline trimming cut 4 bases from V and 4 bases from J; bases unmatched to any gene: 6. The germline V gene encodes CDR1 SGHDT and CDR2 YYEEEE.

This clonotype was recorded many times. The V call is TRBV7-6, the J call TRBJ2-5; 14 nucleotides agree with TRBD2. From germline, CDR1 is SGHVS and CDR2 FNYEAQ. V lost 5 bases and J lost 3; bases outside the gene matches: 5. The CDR3 sequence is 16 residues long. The CDR3 here is CASSKGTSGGKETQYF. The CDR3 DNA reads as TGTGCCAGCAGCAAGGGGACTAGCGGGGGAAAAGAGACCCAGTACTTC.

The chain links TRBV4-3 to TRBJ1-3, with 9 nucleotides matching TRBD1. The CDR3 length is 17 residues. V shed 0 bases and J 3 bases; nucleotides not matched to a gene: 6. Germline V CDR1 and CDR2: LGHNA, YSLEER. CDR3 region: CASSQERYRGHGNTIYF. Written as DNA, the CDR3 is TGCGCCAGCAGCCAAGAGCGATACAGGGGGCATGGAAACACCATATATTTT.

This clonotype appeared once. The CDR3 protein is CASSQDPYQPQHF. CDR3 sequence (DNA): TGTGCCAGCAGCCAAGACCCGTATCAGCCCCAGCATTTT. V gene TRBV14 combines with J gene TRBJ1-5; D gene uncertain. Germline values: CDR1 SGHDN, CDR2 FVKESK. Between the trimmed V and J ends, which lost 0 bases and 5 bases, there was a span of 5 bases. The CDR3 is 13 residues long.

The table lists this clonotype with a count of one. This sequence joins TRBV28 and TRBJ2-7, with 9 bases aligning to TRBD1. V lost 5 bases, J lost 0 bases, and 5 bases stayed unmatched. In germline, CDR1 is MDHEN, CDR2 SYDVKM. The CDR3 is 15 amino acids. The CDR3 here is CASSSGTGISYEQYV. In DNA form, the CDR3 reads TGTGCCAGCAGTAGCGGGACAGGGATCTCCTACGAGCAGTACGTC.

The genes are TRBV12-3 or TRBV12-4 and TRBJ1-1; D call uncertain. The CDR3 totals 12 residues. Trimming shortened V by 5 bases and J by 7 bases, and 11 bases separated the two germline ends. The CDR3 DNA reads TGTGCCAGCAGTCTAGACGCGTATGAAGCTTTCTTT. Translated: CASSLDAYEAFF.

The V and J genes are TRBV20-1 and TRBJ2-3; D unresolved. Trimming took 6 bases from V and 5 from J, leaving 12 bases between them. The CDR3 runs 12 residues. Germline CDR1 reads DFQATT; CDR2 reads SNEGSKA (reference sequence). CDR3 in amino acids: CSAGITRDTQYF. The CDR3 bases are TGCAGTGCGGGCATCACCAGAGATACGCAGTATTTT.

This rearrangement joins TRBV2 to TRBJ2-5; 10 nucleotides align to TRBD2. The CDR3 totals 14 residues. Germline trimming cut 8 bases from V and 5 bases from J; bases unmatched to any gene: 8. Germline-derived CDR1 and CDR2 are SNHLY and FYNNEI. The CDR3 DNA sequence: TGTGCCAGCCAAGGACTAGCGGATTACGAGACCCAGTACTTC. Its translation: CASQGLADYETQYF.

The CDR3 region has the DNA TGTGCCAGCAGCCTTAGCGGGAGGGGGAAAGAGACCCAGTACTTC. It yields the protein CASSLSGRGKETQYF. The chain uses TRBV7-9 and TRBJ2-5; 11 nucleotides agree with TRBD2. The junction had 5 bases not matched to a gene; V was cut back by 5 bases and J by 3 bases. This CDR3 has 15 residues. Germline V gene sequence: CDR1 SEHNR, CDR2 FQNEAQ (reference sequence). The full variable domain, completed using reference TRBV7-9 and TRBJ2-5, is DTGVSQNPRHKITKRGQNVTFRCDPISEHNRLYWYRQTLGQGPEFLTYFQNEAQLEKSRLLSDRFSAERPKGSFSTLEIQRTEQGDSAMYLCASSLSGRGKETQYFGPGTRLLVL.

This clonotype has at least ten counts. The chain employs TRBV7-9 and TRBJ2-1; 9 bases line up with TRBD2. The CDR3 length is 16 residues. Looked up from germline, CDR1 is SEHNR and CDR2 is FQNEAQ (reference sequence). V shed 5 bases, J shed 4 bases, and the junction held 9 bases outside the gene matches. The CDR3, as DNA: TGTGCCAGCAGCACGCAGGGTAGCGGGGGATACAATGAGCAGTTCTTC. Protein: CASSTQGSGGYNEQFF.

This chain joins TRBV4-3 and TRBJ2-7; the match to TRBD2 covers 7 bases. Germline CDR1 is LGHNA and CDR2 is YSLEER. V lost 0 bases to trimming and J lost 0 bases; unmatched junction nucleotides: 2. This CDR3 comprises 15 residues. The CDR3 spells CASSQDRDYSYEQYF. Written as DNA, the CDR3 is TGCGCCAGCAGCCAAGATAGGGACTACTCCTACGAGCAGTACTTC.

This clonotype was counted between two and nine times. V usage is TRBV29-1 and J usage is TRBJ1-2, with D perhaps TRBD1 (6 bases). This CDR3 has 14 residues. V lost 4 bases and J lost 4, with 16 bases in between. The germline V gene encodes CDR1 SQVTM and CDR2 ANQGSEA. Here the CDR3 DNA reads TGCAGCGTTGTAAGGGGGGGCTCGTCCTATGGCTACACCTTC. Translated, it gives CSVVRGGSSYGYTF.

This clonotype was counted a few times. The chain has TRBV14 and TRBJ2-5, with 11 bases fitting TRBD2. The J segment lost 3 bases and the V segment lost 3 bases, leaving 3 bases of the junction unmatched. The germline gives CDR1 SGHDN, CDR2 FVKESK. The CDR3 contains 15 residues. The CDR3: CASSQGLAEKETQYF. The CDR3 coding sequence is TGTGCCAGCAGCCAGGGACTAGCGGAGAAAGAGACCCAGTACTTC.

The chain combines TRBV28 with TRBJ2-5, with TRBD2 identical over 10 bases. The V gene end was trimmed by 7 bases and the J gene end by 5 bases; junction bases not matched to a gene: 7. The CDR3 is 14 residues long. Germline CDR1 is MDHEN and CDR2 is SYDVKM. Here the CDR3 DNA reads TGTGCCAGCAATACCCAGCGGGAGGGGGAGACCCAGTACTTC. Amino acids: CASNTQREGETQYF.

This clonotype turned up a few times. The V and J genes are TRBV12-5 and TRBJ2-1; either TRBD1 or TRBD2 may fit D (6 bases each). The V gene lost 2 bases and the J gene lost 5 bases, with 31 bases spanning the gap. Germline V gene lookup returns CDR1 LGHNT and CDR2 FRNRAP. The CDR3 is 21 residues long. CDR3 in amino acids: CASGLIPRRAGGLKGDNEQFF. The CDR3 DNA reads as TGTGCTAGTGGTTTGATCCCTCGACGGGCTGGGGGGCTGAAGGGTGACAATGAGCAGTTCTTC.

The chain carries TRBV15 and TRBJ1-4; tentative D call: TRBD1 (5 bases). Per germline, CDR1 LNHNV and CDR2 YYDKDF (reference sequence). V was pared by 0 bases and J by 8 bases, with 22 bases between. This CDR3 contains 18 residues. CDR3 amino acids: CATSRDFVSDGAEEKLFF. The CDR3 region has the DNA TGTGCCACCAGCAGAGATTTTGTGAGTGACGGGGCTGAGGAAAAACTGTTTTTT.